A selection of T cell receptor beta chains follows, all from one sample in a study of Graves' ophthalmopathy and Graves' hyperthyroidism. TCRdb used MiXCR to reprocess the multiplex PCR reads, holding one entry per CDR3 protein. The repertoire has more than 1,000,000 distinct CDR3 sequences, about two fifths of them found once; the top ten carry more than 9.5%. Sequencing used peripheral blood or thyroid tissue (not recorded which). All receptors derive from an adult man with Graves' hyperthyroidism. The CDR3 runs from the conserved cysteine through the conserved F or W. D genes are given only for firm matches. Not all rows give a size; the values are once, few, many and, for expanded clones, a class.

j_gene	abundance	d_gene	v_gene	CDR3nt	CDR3aa
TRBJ2-3	.	TRBD2	TRBV10-3	TGTGCCAGCAGTGAACTAGCGGGAGCGAAAGATACGCAGTATTTT	CASSELAGAKDTQYF
TRBJ1-1	many	.	TRBV7-2	TGTGCCAGCAGCTTAGGACGGATCACTGAAGCTTTCTTT	CASSLGRITEAFF
TRBJ1-6	.	TRBD1	TRBV12-3/TRBV12-4	TGTGCCAGCAGCCCGGGACAGGAGCATTCACCCCTCCACTTT	CASSPGQEHSPLHF
TRBJ2-7	few	TRBD1	TRBV9	TGTGCCAGCACCCACAGGGGTTTTGTCTACGAGCAGTACTTC	CASTHRGFVYEQYF
TRBJ2-7	many	.	TRBV29-1	TGCAGCGCCCGATCAAAAACGGGCTACGAGCAGTACTTC	CSARSKTGYEQYF
TRBJ1-5	.	.	TRBV10-3	TGTGCCATCAGTGAGGGACAAGATAGCAATCAGCCCCAGCATTTT	CAISEGQDSNQPQHF
TRBJ2-7	.	.	TRBV19	TGTGCCAGTAGCAAGGATCTGACGGCGACAAGGCTGTACGAGCAGTACTTC	CASSKDLTATRLYEQYF
TRBJ1-2	many	.	TRBV5-8	TGTGCCAGCACCACCCTCGGGGGGTCTTATGGCTACACCTTC	CASTTLGGSYGYTF
TRBJ1-3	.	TRBD1	TRBV20-1	TGCAGTGCTACCCTGGGACAGCGCTCTGGAAACACCATATATTTT	CSATLGQRSGNTIYF
TRBJ2-2	many	TRBD1	TRBV9	TGTGCCAGCAGCGTCCGGACAGGGGACACCGGGGAGCTGTTTTTT	CASSVRTGDTGELFF
TRBJ1-2	few	.	TRBV12-3/TRBV12-4	TGTGCCAGCAGTTTATTGGGGGGGGGCCAGTATGGCTACACCTTC	CASSLLGGGQYGYTF
TRBJ1-2	many	.	TRBV4-1	TGCGCCAGCAGCCAAGATTCAGGGAGCTATGGCTACACCTTC	CASSQDSGSYGYTF
TRBJ1-1	many	TRBD1	TRBV19	TGTGCCAGTAGTATGACAGGGGGCGACGATGAAGCTTTCTTT	CASSMTGGDDEAFF
TRBJ2-7	many	.	TRBV7-8	TGTGCCAGCAGCTCCGTTACGGGAGTGTACGAGCAGTACTTC	CASSSVTGVYEQYF
TRBJ1-4	many	TRBD1	TRBV29-1	TGCAGCGTTGAGACAGGGGACGGCGAAAAACTGTTTTTT	CSVETGDGEKLFF
TRBJ1-2	many	.	TRBV7-9	TGTGCCAGTTCACCCTTTGACTATGGCTACACCTTC	CASSPFDYGYTF
TRBJ2-7	.	.	TRBV27	TGTGCCAGCAGTTTCGGACGGTACTACGAGCAGTACTTC	CASSFGRYYEQYF
TRBJ2-5	.	.	TRBV10-3	TGTGCCATCAGCCCCGCCCGAGGGAATAGCAATCAGCCCCAGTACTTC	CAISPARGNSNQPQYF
TRBJ1-6	few	TRBD1	TRBV7-8	TGTGCCAGCAGCCCCGGACAGGGGGCGGTGGATTCACCCCTCCACTTT	CASSPGQGAVDSPLHF
TRBJ2-7	many	TRBD1	TRBV20-1	TGCAGTGCCCACCCAAGACAGGGTTTCTACGAGCAGTACTTC	CSAHPRQGFYEQYF
TRBJ2-7	few	.	TRBV7-3	TGTGCCAGCAGCTTAGGGTGGGGGAGCTACGAGCAGTACTTC	CASSLGWGSYEQYF
TRBJ2-5	.	.	TRBV4-2	TGTGCCAGCAGCCAAGATGGGGGGTCGACCCAGTACTTC	CASSQDGGSTQYF
TRBJ2-6	many	.	TRBV10-3	TGTGCCATCAGTGAGTCGACGGCGGGATTAGGGGCCAACGTCCTGACTTTC	CAISESTAGLGANVLTF
TRBJ1-4	many	.	TRBV20-1	TGCAGTGCTAGAGATGTAAGGGGTGGGGAAAAACTGTTTTTT	CSARDVRGGEKLFF